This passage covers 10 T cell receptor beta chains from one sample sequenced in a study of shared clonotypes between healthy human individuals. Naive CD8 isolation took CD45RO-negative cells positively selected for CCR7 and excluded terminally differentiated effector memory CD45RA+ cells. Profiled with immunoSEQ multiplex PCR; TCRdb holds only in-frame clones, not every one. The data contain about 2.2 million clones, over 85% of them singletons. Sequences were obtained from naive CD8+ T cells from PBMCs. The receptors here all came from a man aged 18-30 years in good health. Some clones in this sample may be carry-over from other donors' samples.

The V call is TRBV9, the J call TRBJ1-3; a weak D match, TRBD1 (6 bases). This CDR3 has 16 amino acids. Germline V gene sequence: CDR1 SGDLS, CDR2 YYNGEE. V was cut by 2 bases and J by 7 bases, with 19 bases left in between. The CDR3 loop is CASSVPDGGAGNTIYF. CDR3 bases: TGTGCCAGCAGCGTCCCCGATGGGGGGGCCGGGAACACCATATATTTT. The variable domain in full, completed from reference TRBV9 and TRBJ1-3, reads DSGVTQTPKHLITATGQRVTLRCSPRSGDLSVYWYQQSLDQGLQFLIQYYNGEERAKGNILERFSAQQFPDLHSELNLSSLELGDSALYFCASSVPDGGAGNTIYFGEGSWLTVV.

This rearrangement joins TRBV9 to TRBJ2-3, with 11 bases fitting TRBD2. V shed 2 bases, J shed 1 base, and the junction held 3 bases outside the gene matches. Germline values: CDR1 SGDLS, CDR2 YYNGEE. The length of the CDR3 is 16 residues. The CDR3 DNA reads TGTGCCAGCAGCGTCAGGGGACTAGCGGGCACAGATACGCAGTATTTT. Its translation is CASSVRGLAGTDTQYF.

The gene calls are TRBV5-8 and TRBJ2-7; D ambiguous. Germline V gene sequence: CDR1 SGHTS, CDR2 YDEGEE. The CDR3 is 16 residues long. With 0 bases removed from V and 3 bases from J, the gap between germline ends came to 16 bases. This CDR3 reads CASSLAESGRYYEQYF. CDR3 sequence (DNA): TGTGCCAGCAGCTTGGCCGAGTCTGGGCGGTACTACGAGCAGTACTTC.

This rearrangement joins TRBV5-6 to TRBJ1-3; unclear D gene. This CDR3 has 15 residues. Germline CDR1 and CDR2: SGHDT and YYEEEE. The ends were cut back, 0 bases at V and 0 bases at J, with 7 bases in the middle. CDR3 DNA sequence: TGTGCCAGCAGCTTGGGCTTAAGCTCTGGAAACACCATATATTTT. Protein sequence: CASSLGLSSGNTIYF.

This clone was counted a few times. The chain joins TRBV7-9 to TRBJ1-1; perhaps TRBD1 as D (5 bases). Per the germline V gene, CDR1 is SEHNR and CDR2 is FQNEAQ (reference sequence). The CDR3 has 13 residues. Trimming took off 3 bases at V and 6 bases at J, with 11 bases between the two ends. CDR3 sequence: CASSFPGGPEAFF. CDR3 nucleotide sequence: TGTGCCAGCAGCTTCCCGGGGGGTCCTGAAGCTTTCTTT.

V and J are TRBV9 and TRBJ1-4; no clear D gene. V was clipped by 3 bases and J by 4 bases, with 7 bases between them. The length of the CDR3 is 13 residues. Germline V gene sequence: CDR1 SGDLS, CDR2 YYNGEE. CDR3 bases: TGTGCCAGCAGCGCAGGAGGTAATGAAAAACTGTTTTTT. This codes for CASSAGGNEKLFF.

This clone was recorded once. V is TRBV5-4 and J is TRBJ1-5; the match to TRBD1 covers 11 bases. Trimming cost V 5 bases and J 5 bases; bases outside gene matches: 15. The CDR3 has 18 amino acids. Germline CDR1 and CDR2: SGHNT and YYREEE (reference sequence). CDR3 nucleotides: TGTGCCAGCAGACTACGGACAGGGGGCACTCCAACTTATCAGCCCCAGCATTTT. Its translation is CASRLRTGGTPTYQPQHF.

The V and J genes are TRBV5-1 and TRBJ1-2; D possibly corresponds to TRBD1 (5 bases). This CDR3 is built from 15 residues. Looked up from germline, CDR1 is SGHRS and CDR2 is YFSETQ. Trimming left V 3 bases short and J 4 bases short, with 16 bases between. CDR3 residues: CASSSTPGQLYGYTF. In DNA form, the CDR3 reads TGCGCCAGCAGCTCGACCCCGGGGCAGCTCTATGGCTACACCTTC.

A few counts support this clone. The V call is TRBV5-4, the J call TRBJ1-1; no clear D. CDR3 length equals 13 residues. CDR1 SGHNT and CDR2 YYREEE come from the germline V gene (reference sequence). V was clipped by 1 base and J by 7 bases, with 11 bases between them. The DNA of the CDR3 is TGTGCCAGCAGCTTGTACAAGGAGGGTGAAGCTTTCTTT. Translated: CASSLYKEGEAFF.

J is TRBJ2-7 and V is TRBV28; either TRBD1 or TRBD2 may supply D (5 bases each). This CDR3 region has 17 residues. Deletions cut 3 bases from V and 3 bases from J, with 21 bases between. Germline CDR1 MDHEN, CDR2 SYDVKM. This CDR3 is CASSFGLTGTGSYEQYF. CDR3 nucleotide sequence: TGTGCCAGCAGTTTCGGTCTGACGGGGACGGGGAGCTACGAGCAGTACTTC.